This T cell receptor (beta chain) originates from a study of blood T cell repertoires in COVID-19. The data were produced by immunoSEQ multiplex PCR, yet TCRdb's version contains in-frame clones alone and is incomplete. This table has about 120,000 clones, about 74% appearing once. In germline, CDR1 is SEHNR, CDR2 FQNEAQ (reference sequence). Trimming removed 3 bases at V and 3 bases at J, with 9 bases between. The CDR3 runs to 13 residues. Sequencing was carried out using peripheral blood. The origin of this receptor is a human donor in a cohort sampled during active COVID-19. The V and J genes are TRBV7-9 and TRBJ2-7, with D tentatively TRBD1 (5 bases). In DNA, the CDR3 is TGTGCCAGCAGCTTTCCCAGGGACTACGAGCAGTACTTC. Translated, it gives CASSFPRDYEQYF.